This T cell receptor (beta chain) was recovered during a study of radiotherapy plus CTLA-4 blockade in lung cancer. Germline values: CDR1 MNHEY, CDR2 SVGAGI. With 10 bases clipped from V and 15 bases from J, the junction kept 12 bases outside the gene matches. The CDR3 totals 13 residues. The protocol was immunoSEQ multiplex PCR, while the TCRdb copy is restricted to in-frame clones and leaves out a portion. The data contain 85,000 to 90,000 clones, around 86% of them singletons. The input for sequencing was peripheral blood, taken from a patient treated with radiotherapy plus ipilimumab. V gene TRBV6-5 combines with J gene TRBJ2-1; 13 bases agree with TRBD2. This sequence was found in a human donor with non-small cell lung cancer that progressed on radiotherapy plus ipilimumab. CDR3 in DNA: TGTGCCACCGCCGCACTAGCGGGAGGGGGGGGGTTCTTC. Its translation: CATAALAGGGGFF.